The 19 T cell receptor beta chains given below trace back to one sample, sequenced in a study of CD8+CD57+ T cells in acquired aplastic anemia. TCR beta VDJ and CDR3 were profiled, and genomic DNA was the template. One entry per CDR3 protein results from TCRdb running MiXCR on the reads. Altogether about 260,000 distinct CDR3 sequences are present, approximately 86% being singletons, with the ten largest covering roughly 42%. Patients who underwent sequencing had shown CD8+CD57+ cell expansion by flow cytometry. The specimen was sorted CD4+, CD8+, or CD8+CD57+ T cells (not recorded which) from PBMCs. These receptors originate from a human donor with aplastic anemia.

This rearrangement joins TRBV7-2 to TRBJ2-1, with a possible D match to TRBD1 (7 bases). CDR1 is SGHTA, CDR2 FQGNSA, per germline. The V gene lost 5 bases and the J gene lost 11 bases, with 25 bases spanning the gap. The CDR3 consists of 16 residues. CDR3 DNA sequence: TGTGCCAGCAGCAAAGGACAGGAGGGGGGAGCCGCGCAGCAGTTCTTC. Its translation is CASSKGQEGGAAQQFF.

This clonotype was counted between two and nine times. Its ends do not fully match the called genes, so a read error is possible. V usage is TRBV6-1 and J usage is TRBJ1-2; D gene uncertain. Per the germline V gene, CDR1 is MNHNS and CDR2 is SASEGT. This CDR3 has 12 residues. CDR3: CAISATGDGYTF. For the CDR3, the DNA is TGTGCCATCAGTGCCACCGGGGATGGCTACACCTTC.

In regard to this clonotype: Because the CDR3 is missing its conserved closing phenylalanine or tryptophan, this is likely a read error. The DNA is omitted, as the CDR3 cannot be located on it reliably, and the CDR3 follows TCRdb's listing. V and J are TRBV7-8 and TRBJ2-5; no check of the table's D call, TRBD1, against the DNA was made. The CDR3 spans 12 amino acids, including both terminal residues. Germline V gene sequence: CDR1 SGHVS, CDR2 FQNEAQ. CDR3 residues: CASSFHPEGQSL.

Concerning this clonotype: The junction differs from germline at one of its ends, possibly a read error. The chain joins TRBV7-9 to TRBJ1-1; D not resolved. This CDR3 contains 15 residues. Germline V lookup: CDR1 SEHNR, CDR2 FQNEAQ (reference sequence). The CDR3 bases are TGTGCCAGCAGCTTTGATAGAAGCGGGGAGACCGAAGCGTTCTTT. Translation: CASSFDRSGETEAFF.

The chain combines TRBV9 with TRBJ2-6; 7 positions match TRBD2. The CDR3 sequence is 16 residues long. CDR1 SGDLS and CDR2 YYNGEE come from the germline V gene. V lost 4 bases to trimming and J lost 13 bases; unmatched junction nucleotides: 17. The CDR3 is CASSLAGSYGDQVLTF. The CDR3 DNA is TGTGCCAGCAGCTTAGCGGGTAGCTACGGGGACCAGGTCCTGACTTTC.

The chain couples TRBV11-2 to TRBJ1-2; D may be TRBD1 (6 bases). Trimming stripped 5 bases from V and 7 bases from J, with 14 bases between. The CDR3 runs 13 residues. CDR1 SGHAT and CDR2 FQNNGV come from the germline V gene. CDR3 nucleotides: TGTGCCAGCAGCCCCGGGCAGGGGCGTGGCTACACCTTC. This encodes CASSPGQGRGYTF.

This clonotype has a handful of counts. The chain combines TRBV25-1 with TRBJ1-1; no definite D call. V lost 2 bases, J lost 5 bases, and 9 bases lay in between. Germline V gene lookup returns CDR1 MGHDK and CDR2 SYGVNS. The CDR3 loop spans 13 amino acids. The CDR3 sequence: CASSEGGITEAFF. CDR3 sequence (DNA): TGTGCCAGCAGTGAAGGAGGGATTACTGAAGCTTTCTTT.

As regards this clonotype: One end of the junction varies from germline; a read error may be responsible. The chain recombines TRBV2 with TRBJ1-1, with a weak D call TRBD1 (6 bases). Germline assignment: CDR1 SNHLY and CDR2 FYNNEI. The CDR3 runs to 15 residues. CDR3 DNA: TGTGCCAGCAGTGGGGCGGGGGGCACGAACCCTGAAGCTTTCTTT. Translating it yields CASSGAGGTNPEAFF.

The chain employs TRBV9 and TRBJ2-1, with D unclear. V shed 5 bases and J shed 7 bases, with 10 bases lying between them. Germline CDR1 reads SGDLS; CDR2 reads YYNGEE. The CDR3 contains 12 residues. This chain's CDR3 is CASSPLGNEQFF. CDR3 nucleotides: TGTGCCAGCAGTCCACTGGGGAATGAGCAGTTCTTC. The whole variable domain, remainder taken from reference TRBV9 and TRBJ2-1, is DSGVTQTPKHLITATGQRVTLRCSPRSGDLSVYWYQQSLDQGLQFLIQYYNGEERAKGNILERFSAQQFPDLHSELNLSSLELGDSALYFCASSPLGNEQFFGPGTRLTVL.

The genes are TRBV11-3 and TRBJ1-2; D is possibly TRBD1 (6 bases). The CDR3 has 16 residues. Germline values: CDR1 SGHNT, CDR2 YENEEA. Deletions cut 0 bases from V and 2 bases from J, with 13 bases between. The CDR3 sequence: CASSLDLTGQNYGYTF. CDR3 nucleotides: TGTGCCAGCAGCTTAGATCTAACAGGGCAAAACTATGGCTACACCTTC.

The gene calls are TRBV20-1 and TRBJ1-6; 11 nucleotides align to TRBD1. The germline CDR1 and CDR2 sequences are DFQATT and SNEGSKA (reference sequence). Trimming at V came to 3 bases and at J to 8 bases, leaving 3 bases not matched to a gene. CDR3 size: 14 residues. The CDR3 nucleotides read TGCAGTGCTAGGGGGACAGGGGGGGATTCACCCCTCCACTTT. Encoded protein: CSARGTGGDSPLHF.

The sample holds one count of this clonotype. This chain links TRBV5-8 with TRBJ2-5; D is unresolved. Germline V gene lookup returns CDR1 SGHTS and CDR2 YDEGEE. This CDR3 is 16 amino acids long. Trimming pared 1 base from V and 1 base from J, leaving 14 bases between. The CDR3 region is CASSLRSRGRQETQYF. The CDR3 region has the DNA TGTGCCAGCAGCTTGCGGAGCCGAGGCCGCCAAGAGACCCAGTACTTC. Looking up the rest from reference TRBV5-8 and TRBJ2-5 gives the full variable domain: EAGVTQSPTHLIKTRGQQATLRCSPISGHTSVYWYQQALGLGLQFLLWYDEGEERNRGNFPPRFSGRQFPNYSSELNVNALELEDSALYLCASSLRSRGRQETQYFGPGTRLLVL.

This chain connects TRBV7-2 to TRBJ1-1; perhaps TRBD1 as D (6 bases). The CDR3 is 15 amino acids. Trimming removed 4 bases from V and 13 bases from J, with 25 bases in between. The germline V gene encodes CDR1 SGHTA and CDR2 FQGNSA. The CDR3 nucleotides read TGTGCCAGCAGCTCAGATGTGACGGGGAGACAGGACTTTTTCTTT. Amino acid sequence: CASSSDVTGRQDFFF.

V usage is TRBV20-1 and J usage is TRBJ1-1; D gene uncertain. The germline V and J ends were trimmed by 7 bases and 2 bases, with 20 bases remaining between them. The CDR3 is 15 residues long. Germline assignment: CDR1 DFQATT and CDR2 SNEGSKA (reference sequence). CDR3 sequence reads: CSDPLWGGPNTEAFF. The CDR3, as DNA: TGCAGTGATCCCCTTTGGGGAGGGCCCAACACTGAAGCTTTCTTT.

For this clonotype: A single base separates this from a much larger clone, so it may be a read error. The CDR3 carries no conserved terminal phenylalanine or tryptophan, so it likely arises from a read error. Because the CDR3's place on the DNA is in doubt, the DNA is left out and the CDR3 is given as listed by TCRdb. The chain uses TRBV9 and TRBJ2-3; the tabulated D call, TRBD1, remains unverified against the DNA. The CDR3 is made up of 13 amino acids, end residues included. Germline V CDR1 and CDR2: SGDLS, YYNGEE. The CDR3 region is CASSDGGQGTDTL.

The chain recombines TRBV7-6 with TRBJ2-3, with D perhaps matching TRBD2 (5 bases). Trimming pared 6 bases from V and 15 bases from J, leaving 25 bases between. Germline V CDR1 and CDR2: SGHVS, FNYEAQ. This CDR3 comprises 14 residues. The DNA of the CDR3 is TGTGCCAGCAGTTCCACCCGGGCCGGGGAAGAGACCTATTTT. Translation: CASSSTRAGEETYF.

V usage is TRBV7-2 and J usage is TRBJ2-1; 8 bases align to TRBD2. The V segment lost 1 base and the J segment 14 bases; nucleotides outside the gene matches: 7. Germline V gene lookup returns CDR1 SGHTA and CDR2 FQGNSA. There are 13 residues in the CDR3. The CDR3 DNA reads TGTGCCAGCAGCTTAGACCCGGGGGGGGATAAGTTCTTC. Encoded protein: CASSLDPGGDKFF.

The genes are TRBV6-5 and TRBJ1-2, with TRBD1 matching 9 bases. CDR1 is MNHEY and CDR2 is SVGAGI in the germline V gene. CDR3 length: 17 amino acids. Trimming took 4 bases from V and 3 from J; bases not matched to a gene: 12. The CDR3 DNA reads TGTGCCAGCAGTTGGTACAGGGGGCCCTCGGTAGACTATGGCTACACCTTC. It yields the protein CASSWYRGPSVDYGYTF.

This clonotype has a handful of counts. The J gene is TRBJ1-6, the V gene TRBV19; D may be TRBD1 (6 bases). The CDR3 is 12 amino acids. Germline V CDR1 and CDR2: LNHDA, SQIVND (reference sequence). V lost 7 bases and J lost 7, with 8 bases in between. The CDR3 loop is CASNQGNSPLHF. The CDR3 DNA reads TGTGCCAGTAATCAGGGGAATTCACCCCTCCACTTT.